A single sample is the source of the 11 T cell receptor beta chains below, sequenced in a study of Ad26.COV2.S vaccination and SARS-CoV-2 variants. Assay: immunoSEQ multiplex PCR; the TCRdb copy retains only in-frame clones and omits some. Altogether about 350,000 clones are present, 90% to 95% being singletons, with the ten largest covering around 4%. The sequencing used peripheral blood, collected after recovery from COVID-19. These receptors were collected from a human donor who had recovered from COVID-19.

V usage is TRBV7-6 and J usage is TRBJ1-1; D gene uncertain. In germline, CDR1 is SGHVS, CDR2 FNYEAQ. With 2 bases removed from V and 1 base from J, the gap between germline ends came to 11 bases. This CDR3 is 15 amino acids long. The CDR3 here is CASSLRGEQNTEAFF. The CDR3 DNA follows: TGTGCCAGCAGCTTAAGAGGAGAACAGAACACTGAAGCTTTCTTT.

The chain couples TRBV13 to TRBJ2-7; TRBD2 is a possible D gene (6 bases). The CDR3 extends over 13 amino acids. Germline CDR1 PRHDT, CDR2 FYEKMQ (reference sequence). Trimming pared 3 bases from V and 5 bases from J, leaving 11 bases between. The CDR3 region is CASSLTSPNEQYF. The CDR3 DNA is TGTGCCAGCAGCTTGACTAGTCCCAACGAGCAGTACTTC.

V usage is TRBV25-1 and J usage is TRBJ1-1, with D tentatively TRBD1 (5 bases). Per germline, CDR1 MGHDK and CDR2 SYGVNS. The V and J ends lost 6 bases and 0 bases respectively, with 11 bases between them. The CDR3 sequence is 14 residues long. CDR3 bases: TGTGCCAGCAGGGGGGTGGGTTTGAACACTGAAGCTTTCTTT. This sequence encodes CASRGVGLNTEAFF.

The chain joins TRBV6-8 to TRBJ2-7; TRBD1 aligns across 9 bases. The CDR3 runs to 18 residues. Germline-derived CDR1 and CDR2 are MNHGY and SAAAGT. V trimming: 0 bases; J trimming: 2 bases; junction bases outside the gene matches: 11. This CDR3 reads CASSYSDTGQGNPYEQYF. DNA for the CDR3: TGTGCCAGCAGTTACTCGGATACGGGACAGGGAAACCCCTACGAGCAGTACTTC.

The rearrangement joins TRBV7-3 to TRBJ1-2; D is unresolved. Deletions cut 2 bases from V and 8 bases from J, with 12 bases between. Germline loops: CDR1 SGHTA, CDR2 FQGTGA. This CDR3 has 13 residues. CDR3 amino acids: CASSLSALDGYTF. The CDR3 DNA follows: TGTGCCAGCAGCTTATCGGCGCTCGACGGCTACACCTTC.

The CDR3 region has the DNA TGTGCCAGCAGCGCGAAATTCGGCCAGGGGCCAGATACGCAGTATTTT. This gives the protein CASSAKFGQGPDTQYF. J is TRBJ2-3 and V is TRBV9, with TRBD1 as a possible D gene (6 bases). Between the trimmed V and J ends, which lost 3 bases and 4 bases, there was a span of 18 bases. CDR3 size: 16 residues. Germline V gene sequence: CDR1 SGDLS, CDR2 YYNGEE. The variable domain in full, with the rest retrieved from reference TRBV9 and TRBJ2-3, is DSGVTQTPKHLITATGQRVTLRCSPRSGDLSVYWYQQSLDQGLQFLIQYYNGEERAKGNILERFSAQQFPDLHSELNLSSLELGDSALYFCASSAKFGQGPDTQYFGPGTRLTVL.

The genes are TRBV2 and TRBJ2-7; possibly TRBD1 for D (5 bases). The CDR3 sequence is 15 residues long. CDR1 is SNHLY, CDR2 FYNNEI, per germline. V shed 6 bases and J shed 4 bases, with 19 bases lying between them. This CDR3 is CASSPTGYRTYEQYF. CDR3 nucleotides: TGTGCCAGCAGCCCAACAGGTTATAGAACGTACGAGCAGTACTTC.

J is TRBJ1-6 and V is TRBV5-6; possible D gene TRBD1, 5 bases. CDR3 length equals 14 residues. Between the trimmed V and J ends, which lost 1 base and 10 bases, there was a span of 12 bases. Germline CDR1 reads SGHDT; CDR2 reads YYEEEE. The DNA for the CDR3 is TGTGCCAGCAGCTTGCCGGGGGAGCGGTCACCCCTCCACTTT. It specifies CASSLPGERSPLHF.

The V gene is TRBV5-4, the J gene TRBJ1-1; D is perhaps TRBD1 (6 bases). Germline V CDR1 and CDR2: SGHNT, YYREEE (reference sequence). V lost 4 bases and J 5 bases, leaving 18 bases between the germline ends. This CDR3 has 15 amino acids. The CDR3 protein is CASSARWGAPTEAFF. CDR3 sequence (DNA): TGTGCCAGCAGCGCCCGTTGGGGGGCGCCTACTGAAGCTTTCTTT.

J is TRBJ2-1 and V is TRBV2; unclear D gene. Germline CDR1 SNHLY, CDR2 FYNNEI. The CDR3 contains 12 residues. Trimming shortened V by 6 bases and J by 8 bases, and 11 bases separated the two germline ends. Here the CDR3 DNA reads TGTGCCAGCAGAAGTAACGTCGATGAGCAGTTCTTC. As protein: CASRSNVDEQFF. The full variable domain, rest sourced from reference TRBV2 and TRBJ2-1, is EPEVTQTPSHQVTQMGQEVILRCVPISNHLYFYWYRQILGQKVEFLVSFYNNEISEKSEIFDDQFSVERPDGSNFTLKIRSTKLEDSAMYFCASRSNVDEQFFGPGTRLTVL.

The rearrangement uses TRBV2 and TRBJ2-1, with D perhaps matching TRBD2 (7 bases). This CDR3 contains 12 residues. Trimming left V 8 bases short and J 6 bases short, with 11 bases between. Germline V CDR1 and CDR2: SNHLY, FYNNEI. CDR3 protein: CASGGALNEQFF. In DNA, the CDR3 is TGTGCCAGCGGGGGGGCCCTCAATGAGCAGTTCTTC.